Each of the 9 T cell receptor beta chains below was sequenced from the same sample in a study of graft-versus-host responses after intestinal transplantation. Their cognate antigens are unknown. Sequencing used immunoSEQ multiplex PCR; TCRdb keeps in-frame clones, though not all of them. The table has some 120,000 clones, 85% to 95% seen once. The material was unstimulated CD8+ T cells sorted from spleen or lymph node cells, obtained before transplant. The origin of the receptors is a human donor who was the organ donor for an intestinal transplant.

The chain carries TRBV9 and TRBJ1-2; a weak D match, TRBD1 (5 bases). The CDR3 runs 12 residues. The V and J ends lost 3 bases and 6 bases respectively, with 9 bases between them. Germline V gene sequence: CDR1 SGDLS, CDR2 YYNGEE. Here the CDR3 DNA reads TGTGCCAGCAGCGGGGGGGAGGATGGCTACACCTTC. Its protein product is CASSGGEDGYTF.

This clone came up once. V is TRBV6-6 and J is TRBJ1-5; TRBD1 matches 7 bases. Germline trimming cut 3 bases from V and 3 bases from J; bases unmatched to any gene: 5. CDR1 and CDR2 (germline): MNHNY, SVGAGI (reference sequence). This CDR3 is built from 15 residues. The CDR3 DNA follows: TGTGCCAGCAGTTATGACAGGGCCTTCAATCAGCCCCAGCATTTT. It is translated as CASSYDRAFNQPQHF.

DNA for the CDR3: TGTGCTAGTGGTTTGGTACTTGCCGGAAATCCTACGACGGGCTATGGCTACACCTTC. It yields the protein CASGLVLAGNPTTGYGYTF. The V and J genes are TRBV12-5 and TRBJ1-2; no reliable D call. Trimming removed 0 bases at V and 4 bases at J, with 24 bases between. The CDR3 covers 19 residues. Germline assignment: CDR1 LGHNT and CDR2 FRNRAP. The variable domain in full, with the rest retrieved from reference TRBV12-5 and TRBJ1-2, is DARVTQTPRHKVTEMGQEVTMRCQPILGHNTVFWYRQTMMQGLELLAYFRNRAPLDDSGMPKDRFSAEMPDATLATLKIQPSEPRDSAVYFCASGLVLAGNPTTGYGYTFGSGTRLTVV.

The V call is TRBV9, the J call TRBJ2-7; no clear D. V shed 3 bases and J shed 2 bases, with 9 bases lying between them. The CDR3 contains 13 residues. From germline, CDR1 is SGDLS and CDR2 YYNGEE. The CDR3 bases are TGTGCCAGCAGCGGCGGAGAAGCCTACGAGCAGTACTTC. It is translated as CASSGGEAYEQYF.

The table lists this clone with a count of one. The chain carries TRBV5-5 and TRBJ1-1; D call uncertain. CDR3 length equals 13 residues. The V and J ends lost 0 bases and 0 bases respectively, with 3 bases between them. In germline, CDR1 is SGHKS, CDR2 YYEKEE (reference sequence). The CDR3 DNA sequence: TGTGCCAGCAGCTTGGGTATGAACACTGAAGCTTTCTTT. This codes for CASSLGMNTEAFF. The full variable domain, in which reference TRBV5-5 and TRBJ1-1 provide the parts outside the CDR3, is DAGVTQSPTHLIKTRGQQVTLRCSPISGHKSVSWYQQVLGQGPQFIFQYYEKEERGRGNFPDRFSARQFPNYSSELNVNALLLGDSALYLCASSLGMNTEAFFGQGTRLTVV.

The CDR3 protein is CASNSVGEYTSRANVLTF. The CDR3 nucleotides are TGTGCCAGCAATTCCGTTGGAGAGTACACAAGTCGGGCCAACGTCCTGACTTTC. The J gene is TRBJ2-6, the V gene TRBV5-2; the DNA was not used to check the table's D call, TRBD2. TRBV5-2 is shown as a pseudogene. The CDR3 runs 18 residues.

In the case of this clone: Compared with germline, one end of the junction differs, possibly owing to a read error. The chain couples TRBV4-1 to TRBJ2-1; 15 positions agree with TRBD2. This CDR3 spans 15 amino acids. Germline V lookup: CDR1 MGHRA, CDR2 YSYEKL. The DNA of the CDR3 is TGCGCCAGCAGCCAGCTCGGACTAGCGGGAGGGCCGAGGGTCTTC. This encodes CASSQLGLAGGPRVF.

With respect to this clone: The junction shows a germline mismatch at one end, possibly a read error. The chain uses TRBV4-1 and TRBJ2-7, with D possibly matching TRBD1 (6 bases). CDR3 size: 15 residues. The germline gives CDR1 MGHRA, CDR2 YSYEKL. CDR3 nucleotide sequence: TGCGCCAGCAGTCAAGAGCAGGGGAGCCCCTACGAGCAGTACTTC. Translating gives CASSQEQGSPYEQYF.

The V call is TRBV15, the J call TRBJ2-7, with 8 bases lining up with TRBD2. The V gene end was trimmed by 11 bases and the J gene end by 6 bases; junction bases not matched to a gene: 12. CDR1 and CDR2 from the germline V gene are LNHNV and YYDKDF (reference sequence). CDR3 length equals 13 residues. This chain's CDR3 is CAVAPAGEGEQYF. DNA for the CDR3: TGTGCCGTGGCCCCAGCGGGAGAGGGCGAGCAGTACTTC.